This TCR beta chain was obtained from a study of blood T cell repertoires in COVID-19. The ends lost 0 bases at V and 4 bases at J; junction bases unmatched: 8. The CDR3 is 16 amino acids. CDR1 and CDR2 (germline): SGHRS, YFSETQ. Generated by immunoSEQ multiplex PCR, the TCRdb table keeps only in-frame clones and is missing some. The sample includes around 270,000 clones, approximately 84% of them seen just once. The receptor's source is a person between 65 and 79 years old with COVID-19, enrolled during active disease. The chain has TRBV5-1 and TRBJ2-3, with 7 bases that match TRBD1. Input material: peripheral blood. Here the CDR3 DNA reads TGCGCCAGCAGCTTGGCCATAGGGGGCGCATCAGATACGCAGTATTTT. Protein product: CASSLAIGGASDTQYF.